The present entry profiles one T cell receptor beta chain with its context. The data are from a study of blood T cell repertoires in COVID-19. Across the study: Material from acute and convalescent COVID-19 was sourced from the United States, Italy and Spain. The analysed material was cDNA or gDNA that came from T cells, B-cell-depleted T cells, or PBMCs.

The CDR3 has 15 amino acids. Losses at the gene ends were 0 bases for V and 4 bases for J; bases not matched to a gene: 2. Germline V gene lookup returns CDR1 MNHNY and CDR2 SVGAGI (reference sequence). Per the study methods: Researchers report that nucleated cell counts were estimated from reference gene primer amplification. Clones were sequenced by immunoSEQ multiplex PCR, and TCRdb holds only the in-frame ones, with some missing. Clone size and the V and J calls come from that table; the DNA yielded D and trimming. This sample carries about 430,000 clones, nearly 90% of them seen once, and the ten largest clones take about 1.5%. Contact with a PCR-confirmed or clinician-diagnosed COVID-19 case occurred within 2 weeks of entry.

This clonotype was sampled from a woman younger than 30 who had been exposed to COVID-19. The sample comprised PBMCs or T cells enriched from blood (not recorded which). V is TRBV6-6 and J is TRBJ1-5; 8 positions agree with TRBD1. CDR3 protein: CASSYSGQGNQPQHF. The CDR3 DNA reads TGTGCCAGCAGTTACTCCGGACAGGGAAATCAGCCCCAGCATTTT.